The present entry profiles one T cell receptor (beta chain) with its context. This sample was included in a study of blood T cells in healthy people across ages. The sample, about 9.2 milliliters of peripheral blood, was drawn from each donor. The CDR3 covers 17 residues. Losses at the gene ends were 2 bases for V and 6 bases for J; bases not matched to a gene: 9. Germline CDR1 and CDR2: MGHRA and YSYEKL. Primers used in a second PCR of about 7 to 12 cycles were a sample-barcoded 5' primer and a J-beta primer mix. TCRdb redid the calling of the 5' RACE reads with MiXCR, one entry per CDR3 protein. The sample lists 1.5 million to 2 million distinct CDR3 sequences; about 50% were seen once.

The clonotype originates from a middle-aged woman in good health. The sequenced sample was blood. The chain employs TRBV4-1 and TRBJ2-1; 11 bases are a match to TRBD2. CDR3 nucleotide sequence: TGCGCCAGCAGCCAACCTCTAGCGGGGGGCCCTTTCAATGAGCAGTTCTTC. Protein sequence: CASSQPLAGGPFNEQFF.